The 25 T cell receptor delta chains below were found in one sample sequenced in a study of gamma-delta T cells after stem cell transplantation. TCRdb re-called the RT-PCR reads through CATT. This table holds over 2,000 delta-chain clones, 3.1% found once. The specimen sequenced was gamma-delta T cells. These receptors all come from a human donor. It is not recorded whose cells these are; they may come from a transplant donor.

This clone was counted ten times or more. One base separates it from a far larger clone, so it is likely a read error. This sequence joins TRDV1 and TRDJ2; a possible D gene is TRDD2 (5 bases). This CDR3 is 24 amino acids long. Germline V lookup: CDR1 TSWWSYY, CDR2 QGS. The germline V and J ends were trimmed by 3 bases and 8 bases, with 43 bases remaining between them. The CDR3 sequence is CALGDPCLRTAVWRICPGRAQLFF. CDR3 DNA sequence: TGTGCTCTTGGGGACCCCTGCCTTCGGACGGCGGTCTGGAGGATTTGCCCGGGACGCGCACAACTCTTCTTT.

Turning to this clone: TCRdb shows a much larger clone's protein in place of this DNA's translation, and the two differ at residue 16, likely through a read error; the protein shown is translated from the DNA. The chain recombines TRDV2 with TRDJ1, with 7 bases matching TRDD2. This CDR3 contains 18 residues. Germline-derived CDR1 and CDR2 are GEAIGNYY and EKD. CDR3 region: CACDTLPNSLRDTDKPIF. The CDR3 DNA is TGTGCCTGTGACACCCTTCCTAACAGTCTTAGGGACACCGATAAACCCATCTTT.

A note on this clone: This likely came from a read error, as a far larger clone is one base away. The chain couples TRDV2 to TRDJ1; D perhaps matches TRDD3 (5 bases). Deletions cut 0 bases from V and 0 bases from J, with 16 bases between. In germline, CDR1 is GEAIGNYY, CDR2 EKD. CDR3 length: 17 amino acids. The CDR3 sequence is CACDTVLEEQHTDKLIF. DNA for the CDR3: TGTGCCTGTGACACCGTACTGGAGGAACAGCACACCGATAAACTCATCTTT.

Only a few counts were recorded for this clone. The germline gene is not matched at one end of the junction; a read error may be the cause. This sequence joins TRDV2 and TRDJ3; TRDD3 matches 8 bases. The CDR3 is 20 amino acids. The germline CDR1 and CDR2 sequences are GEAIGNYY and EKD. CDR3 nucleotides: TGTGCCTGTGACTTCGTACTGGGGGGCACTAGCTCCTGGGACACCCGACAGACGTTTTTC. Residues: CACDFVLGGTSSWDTRQTFF.

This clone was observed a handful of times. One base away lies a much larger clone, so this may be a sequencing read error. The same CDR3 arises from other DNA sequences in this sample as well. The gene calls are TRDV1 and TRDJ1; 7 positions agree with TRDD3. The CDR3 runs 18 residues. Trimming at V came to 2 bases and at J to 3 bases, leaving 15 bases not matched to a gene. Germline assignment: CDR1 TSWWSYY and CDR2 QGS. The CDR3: CALGEGSYAPWGADKLIF. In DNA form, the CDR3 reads TGTGCTCTTGGGGAAGGATCCTATGCGCCCTGGGGGGCCGATAAACTCATCTTT.

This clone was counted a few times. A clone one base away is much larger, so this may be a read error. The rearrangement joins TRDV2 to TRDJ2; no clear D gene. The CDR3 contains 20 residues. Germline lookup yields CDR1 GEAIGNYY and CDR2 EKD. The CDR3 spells CARDTVGQHHLERLTAQLFF. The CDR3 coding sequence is TGTGCCCGTGACACCGTAGGCCAGCACCATCTGGAGCGCTTGACAGCACAACTCTTCTTT.

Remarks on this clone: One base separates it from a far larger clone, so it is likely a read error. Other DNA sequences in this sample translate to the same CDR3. The CDR3 here is CACDTVGGTDKLIF. The CDR3 DNA follows: TGTGCCTGTGACACGGTTGGGGGGACCGATAAACTCATCTTT. This sequence joins TRDV2 and TRDJ1; perhaps TRDD3 as D (6 bases). The V end lost 1 base, the J end lost 2 bases, and 10 bases lay between the germline ends. This CDR3 spans 14 amino acids. Germline CDR1 GEAIGNYY, CDR2 EKD.

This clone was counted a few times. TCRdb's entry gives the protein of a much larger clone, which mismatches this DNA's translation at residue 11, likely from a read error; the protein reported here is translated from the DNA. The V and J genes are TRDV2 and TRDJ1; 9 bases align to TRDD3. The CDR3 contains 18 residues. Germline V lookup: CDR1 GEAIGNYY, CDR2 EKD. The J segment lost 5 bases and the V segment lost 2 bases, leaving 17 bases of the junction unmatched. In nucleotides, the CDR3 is TGTGCCTGTGACAGAGTCCCTACTGGGGGACTTGACTTGGATAAACTCATCTTT. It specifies CACDRVPTGGLDLDKLIF.

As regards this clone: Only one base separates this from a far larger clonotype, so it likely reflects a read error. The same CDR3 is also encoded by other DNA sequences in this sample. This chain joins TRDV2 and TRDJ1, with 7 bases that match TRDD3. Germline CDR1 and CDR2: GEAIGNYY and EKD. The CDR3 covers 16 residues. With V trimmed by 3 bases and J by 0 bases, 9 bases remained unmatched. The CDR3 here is CACDGLGVSYTDKLIF. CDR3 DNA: TGTGCCTGTGACGGGCTGGGGGTTTCCTACACCGATAAACTCATCTTT.

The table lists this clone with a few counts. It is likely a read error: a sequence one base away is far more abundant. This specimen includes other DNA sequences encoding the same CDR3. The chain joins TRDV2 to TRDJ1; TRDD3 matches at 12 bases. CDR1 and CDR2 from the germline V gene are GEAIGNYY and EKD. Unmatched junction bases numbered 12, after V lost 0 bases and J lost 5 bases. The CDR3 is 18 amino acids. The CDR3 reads CACDTLRTGGYLSDKLIF. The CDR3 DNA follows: TGTGCCTGTGACACCCTACGTACTGGGGGATACCTTTCAGATAAACTCATCTTT.

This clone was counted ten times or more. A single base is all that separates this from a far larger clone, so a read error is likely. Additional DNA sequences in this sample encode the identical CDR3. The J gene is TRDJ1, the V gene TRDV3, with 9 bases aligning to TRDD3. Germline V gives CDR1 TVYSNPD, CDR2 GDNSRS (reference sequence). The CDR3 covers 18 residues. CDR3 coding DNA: TGCGCCTGTCTCCTACGGGGGATGGGGGATAACTACACCGATAAACTCATCTTT. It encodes CACLLRGMGDNYTDKLIF.

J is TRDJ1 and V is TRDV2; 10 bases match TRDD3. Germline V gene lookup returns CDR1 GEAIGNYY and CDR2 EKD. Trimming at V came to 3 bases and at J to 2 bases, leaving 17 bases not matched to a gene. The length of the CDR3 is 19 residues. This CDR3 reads CACDPLLTGDTRETDKLIF. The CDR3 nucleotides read TGTGCCTGTGACCCTCTCTTGACGGGGGATACGCGGGAGACCGATAAACTCATCTTT.

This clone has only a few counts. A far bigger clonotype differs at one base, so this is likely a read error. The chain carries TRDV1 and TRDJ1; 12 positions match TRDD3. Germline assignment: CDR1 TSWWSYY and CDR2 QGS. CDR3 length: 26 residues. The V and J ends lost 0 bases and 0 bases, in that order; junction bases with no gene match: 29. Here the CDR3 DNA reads TGTGCTCTTGGGGAACTGAGTCTGGCCCCCGAGGACTGGGGGATACTCGAAGGATTACACACCGATAAACTCATCTTT. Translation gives CALGELSLAPEDWGILEGLHTDKLIF.

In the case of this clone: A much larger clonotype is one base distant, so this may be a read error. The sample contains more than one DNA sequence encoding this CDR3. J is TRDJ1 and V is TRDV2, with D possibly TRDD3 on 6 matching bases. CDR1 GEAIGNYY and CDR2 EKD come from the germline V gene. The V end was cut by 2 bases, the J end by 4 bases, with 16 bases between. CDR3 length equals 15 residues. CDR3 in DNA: TGTGCCTGTGACAATATGGGAGATACGAGCGATAAACTCATCTTT. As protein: CACDNMGDTSDKLIF.

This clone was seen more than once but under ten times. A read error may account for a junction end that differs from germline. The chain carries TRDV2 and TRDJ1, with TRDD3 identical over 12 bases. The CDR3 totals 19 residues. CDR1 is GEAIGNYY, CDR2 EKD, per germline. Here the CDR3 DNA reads TGTGCCCGTGACACGGTATTTACTGGGGGATACTCATACACCGATAAACTCATCTTT. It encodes CARDTVFTGGYSYTDKLIF.

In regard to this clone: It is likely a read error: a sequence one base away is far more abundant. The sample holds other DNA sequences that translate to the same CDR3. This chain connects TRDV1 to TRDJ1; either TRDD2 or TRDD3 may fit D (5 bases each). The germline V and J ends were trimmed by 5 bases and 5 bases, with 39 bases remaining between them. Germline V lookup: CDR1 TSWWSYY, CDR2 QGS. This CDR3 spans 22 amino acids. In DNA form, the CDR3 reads TGTGCTCTTGGGAGCCCCTCCATCCTTCACGTGGGGTCCATACGCGGCCGGGATAAACTCATCTTT. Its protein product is CALGSPSILHVGSIRGRDKLIF.

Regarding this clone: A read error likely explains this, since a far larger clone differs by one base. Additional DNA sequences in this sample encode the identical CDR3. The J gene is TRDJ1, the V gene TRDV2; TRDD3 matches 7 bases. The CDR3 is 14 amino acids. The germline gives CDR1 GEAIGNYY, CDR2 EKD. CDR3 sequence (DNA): TGTGCCTGTGACGTACTGGGGCACCGCGATAAACTCATTTTT. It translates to CACDVLGHRDKLIF.

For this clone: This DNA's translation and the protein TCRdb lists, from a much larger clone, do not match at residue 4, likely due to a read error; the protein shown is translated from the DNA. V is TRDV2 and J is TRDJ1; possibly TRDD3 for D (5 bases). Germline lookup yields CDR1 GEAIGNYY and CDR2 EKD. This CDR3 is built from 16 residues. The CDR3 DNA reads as TGTGCCTGTAACACCCTCGAAGGAGGGGAAGGGCATAAACTCATCTTT. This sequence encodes CACNTLEGGEGHKLIF.

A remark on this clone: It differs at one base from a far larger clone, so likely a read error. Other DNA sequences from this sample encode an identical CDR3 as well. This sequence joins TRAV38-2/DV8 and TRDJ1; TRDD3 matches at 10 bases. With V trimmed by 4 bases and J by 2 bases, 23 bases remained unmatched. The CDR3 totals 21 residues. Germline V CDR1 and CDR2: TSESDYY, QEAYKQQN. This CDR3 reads CAYRVLSYSWGIHVSTDKLIF. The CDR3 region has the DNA TGTGCTTATAGGGTACTTTCCTACTCTTGGGGGATACACGTGAGTACCGATAAACTCATCTTT.

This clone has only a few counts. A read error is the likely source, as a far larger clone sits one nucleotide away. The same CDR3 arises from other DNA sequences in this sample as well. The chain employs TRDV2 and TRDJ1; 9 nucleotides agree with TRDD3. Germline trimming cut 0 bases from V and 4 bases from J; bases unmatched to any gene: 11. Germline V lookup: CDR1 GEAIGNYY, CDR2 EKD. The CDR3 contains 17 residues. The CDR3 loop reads CACDTLSTGGYNDKLIF. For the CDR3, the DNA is TGTGCCTGTGACACCTTGAGTACCGGGGGATACAACGATAAACTCATCTTT.

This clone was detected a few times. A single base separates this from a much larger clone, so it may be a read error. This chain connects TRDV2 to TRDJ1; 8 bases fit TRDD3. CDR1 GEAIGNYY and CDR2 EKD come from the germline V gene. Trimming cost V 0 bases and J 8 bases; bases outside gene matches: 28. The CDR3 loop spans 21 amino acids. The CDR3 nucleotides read TGTGCCTGTGACACCGTCCTGTCCTCCCAACTGGGGGCCTGTAGTGGGAGGAAACTCATCTTT. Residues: CACDTVLSSQLGACSGRKLIF.

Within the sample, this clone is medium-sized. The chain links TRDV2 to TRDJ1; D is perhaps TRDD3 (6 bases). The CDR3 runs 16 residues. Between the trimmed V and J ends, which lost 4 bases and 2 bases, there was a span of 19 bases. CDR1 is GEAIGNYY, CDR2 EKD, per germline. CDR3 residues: CACDKVGAPPTDKLIF. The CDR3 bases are TGTGCCTGTGATAAAGTGGGGGCCCCGCCAACCGATAAACTCATCTTT.

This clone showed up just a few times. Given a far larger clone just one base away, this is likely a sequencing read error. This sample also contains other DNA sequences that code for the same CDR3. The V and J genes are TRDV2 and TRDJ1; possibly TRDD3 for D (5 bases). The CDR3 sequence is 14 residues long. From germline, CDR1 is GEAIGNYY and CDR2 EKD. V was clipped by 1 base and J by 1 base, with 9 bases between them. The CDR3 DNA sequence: TGTGCCTGTGACACGTTGGGGTTCACCGATAAACTCATCTTT. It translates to CACDTLGFTDKLIF.

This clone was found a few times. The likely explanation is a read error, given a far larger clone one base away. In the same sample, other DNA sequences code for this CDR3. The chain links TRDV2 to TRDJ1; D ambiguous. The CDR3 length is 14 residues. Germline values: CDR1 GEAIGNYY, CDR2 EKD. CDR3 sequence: CACDTVQNTDKLIF. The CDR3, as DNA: TGTGCCTGCGACACCGTCCAGAACACCGATAAACTCATCTTT.

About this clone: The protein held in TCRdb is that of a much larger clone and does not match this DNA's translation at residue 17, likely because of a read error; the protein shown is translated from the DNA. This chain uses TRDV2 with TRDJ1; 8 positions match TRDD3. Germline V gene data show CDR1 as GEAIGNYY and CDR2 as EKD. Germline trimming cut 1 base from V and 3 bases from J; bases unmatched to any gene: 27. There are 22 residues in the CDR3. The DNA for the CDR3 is TGTGCCTGTGACACTGTGGGATCTTTGGTACTGGGGGGCGGGATGGGCGCCGATAAACTCATCTTT. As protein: CACDTVGSLVLGGGMGADKLIF.